Each of the 21 T cell receptor beta chains below was sequenced from the same sample in a study of PD-L1 blockade in urothelial cancer. Time point meaning: pretreatment peripheral blood. The repertoire was sequenced with immunoSEQ multiplex PCR; TCRdb's copy has only in-frame clones and lacks some. The data show approximately 72,000 clones, roughly 86% seen once. This sample comprised PBMCs, obtained around atezolizumab (anti-PD-L1) treatment. The receptors stem from a man aged 60 to 69 with urothelial cancer.

The gene calls are TRBV7-9 and TRBJ1-2; D may be TRBD1 (5 bases). Germline V gives CDR1 SEHNR, CDR2 FQNEAQ (reference sequence). CDR3 size: 17 residues. The germline V and J ends were trimmed by 4 bases and 7 bases, with 25 bases remaining between them. The CDR3 coding sequence is TGTGCCAGCAGCTCCAACCGGGGGGGGAGTTTAGTGGTTGGCTACACCTTC. It specifies CASSSNRGGSLVVGYTF.

The V and J genes are TRBV6-4 and TRBJ1-2, with 11 bases that match TRBD1. Per germline, CDR1 MRHNA and CDR2 SNTAGT. The length of the CDR3 is 14 residues. Losses at the gene ends were 1 base for V and 8 bases for J; bases not matched to a gene: 3. CDR3 nucleotides: TGTGCCAGCAGTGACTGGACAGGGGGCGGCGGCTACACCTTC. This codes for CASSDWTGGGGYTF.

The chain uses TRBV28 and TRBJ1-2; unclear D gene. This CDR3 has 15 amino acids. Looked up from germline, CDR1 is MDHEN and CDR2 is SYDVKM. The germline V and J ends were trimmed by 1 base and 4 bases, with 13 bases remaining between them. This CDR3 reads CASSLSGRGAYGYTF. Written as DNA, the CDR3 is TGTGCCAGCAGTTTATCCGGGAGAGGCGCCTATGGCTACACCTTC.

The chain couples TRBV11-2 to TRBJ1-2; perhaps TRBD1 as D (6 bases). The CDR3 is 15 residues long. Germline V gene lookup returns CDR1 SGHAT and CDR2 FQNNGV. The V end was cut by 4 bases, the J end by 4 bases, with 16 bases between. CDR3 protein: CASSSPGGQVYGYTF. The CDR3 nucleotides read TGTGCCAGCAGCTCCCCGGGGGGCCAAGTCTATGGCTACACCTTC.

The chain carries TRBV2 and TRBJ2-1; D is unresolved. The CDR3 has 11 residues. Germline V lookup: CDR1 SNHLY, CDR2 FYNNEI. Trimming took 0 bases from V and 10 from J, leaving 4 bases between them. As DNA, the CDR3 is TGTGCCAGCAGTGAAGCGCTAGAGCAGTTCTTC. This gives the protein CASSEALEQFF.

The CDR3: CASSVVGYGYTF. CDR3 sequence (DNA): TGTGCCAGCAGCGTAGTCGGCTATGGCTACACCTTC. The chain recombines TRBV9 with TRBJ1-2, with no clear D. V lost 0 bases to trimming and J lost 4 bases, with 4 bases between them. The CDR3 has 12 residues. The V gene's germline CDR1 is SGDLS and CDR2 YYNGEE.

This chain joins TRBV27 and TRBJ2-3; TRBD2 is a possible D gene (6 bases). The V gene lost 2 bases and the J gene lost 5 bases, with 14 bases spanning the gap. Germline V CDR1 and CDR2: MNHEY, SMNVEV (reference sequence). The CDR3 is 15 residues long. The CDR3 bases are TGTGCCAGCAGTTTAGCGGCGGGGACGGGAGATACGCAGTATTTT. Translated, it gives CASSLAAGTGDTQYF.

This clone was seen a handful of times. The CDR3 loop is CASSYSRPGSGSPLHF. CDR3 in DNA: TGTGCCAGCAGTTACTCGAGACCGGGGTCGGGTTCACCCCTCCACTTT. This chain connects TRBV6-5 to TRBJ1-6, with D unresolved. The CDR3 contains 16 residues. V was shortened by 0 bases and J by 9 bases, with 15 bases between the two germline ends. Looked up from germline, CDR1 is MNHEY and CDR2 is SVGAGI.

The rearrangement uses TRBV5-4 and TRBJ2-3; a possible D gene is TRBD2 (6 bases). The length of the CDR3 is 15 residues. Germline CDR1 SGHNT, CDR2 YYREEE (reference sequence). Trimming shortened V by 0 bases and J by 0 bases, and 8 bases separated the two germline ends. The CDR3 loop reads CASSLDAGSTDTQYF. The CDR3 DNA follows: TGTGCCAGCAGCTTGGACGCGGGGAGCACAGATACGCAGTATTTT.

The chain carries TRBV12-2 and TRBJ2-3; TRBD1 is the table's D call and was not checked against the DNA. TRBV12-2 is termed a pseudogene. There are 18 residues in the CDR3. The CDR3 spells CASRSNRTRSTTTDTQYF. The CDR3 coding sequence is TGTGCAAGTCGCTCGAACCGGACACGATCTACCACCACAGATACGCAGTATTTT.

The chain recombines TRBV27 with TRBJ2-2; the match to TRBD2 covers 7 bases. The CDR3 runs to 16 residues. V was clipped by 4 bases and J by 7 bases; unmatched bases: 12. Germline-derived CDR1 and CDR2 are MNHEY and SMNVEV (reference sequence). The CDR3: CASSSRDYRRIGELFF. Written as DNA, the CDR3 is TGTGCCAGCAGTTCCCGGGACTACCGGAGGATCGGGGAGCTGTTTTTT.

This clone was picked up one time. The V and J genes are TRBV5-1 and TRBJ2-3; 8 bases agree with TRBD2. The ends lost 4 bases at V and 0 bases at J; junction bases unmatched: 10. The CDR3 runs 17 residues. CDR1 is SGHRS, CDR2 YFSETQ, per germline. DNA for the CDR3: TGCGCCAGCAGCAGACGAAGCGGGGGCTCTAGCACAGATACGCAGTATTTT. Translation: CASSRRSGGSSTDTQYF.

The chain links TRBV14 to TRBJ2-3; tentatively, D is TRBD2 (5 bases). With 4 bases removed from V and 1 base from J, the gap between germline ends came to 9 bases. The CDR3 totals 14 residues. CDR1 is SGHDN and CDR2 is FVKESK in the germline V gene. The CDR3 region has the DNA TGTGCCAGCAGCCGAGAGAGGGGCACAGATACGCAGTATTTT. This translates into CASSRERGTDTQYF.

Comments on this clone: In the same sample, other DNA sequences code for this CDR3. The J gene is TRBJ2-5, the V gene TRBV7-9; 9 bases agree with TRBD1. Trimming cost V 4 bases and J 5 bases; bases outside gene matches: 5. CDR3 length: 14 amino acids. CDR1 and CDR2 from the germline V gene are SEHNR and FQNEAQ (reference sequence). CDR3 loop: CASSSTGGEETQYF. The CDR3 DNA reads as TGTGCCAGCAGCTCGACAGGGGGTGAGGAGACCCAGTACTTC.

V usage is TRBV29-1 and J usage is TRBJ2-1; 7 bases map to TRBD2. Germline loops: CDR1 SQVTM, CDR2 ANQGSEA. The CDR3 has 12 amino acids. After removal of 6 bases from V and 6 bases from J, the junction contained 5 bases not matched to a gene. Here the CDR3 DNA reads TGCAGCGTGGCCGGGGGGTCCAATGAGCAGTTCTTC. Translation: CSVAGGSNEQFF.

This sequence joins TRBV5-1 and TRBJ2-2; 8 bases agree with TRBD2. V dropped 4 bases and J dropped 0; count of bases not matched to a gene: 2. From germline, CDR1 is SGHRS and CDR2 YFSETQ. CDR3 length: 15 residues. CDR3: CASSPGLANTGELFF. CDR3 bases: TGCGCCAGCAGCCCGGGACTAGCGAACACCGGGGAGCTGTTTTTT. The variable domain in full, with the rest retrieved from reference TRBV5-1 and TRBJ2-2, is KAGVTQTPRYLIKTRGQQVTLSCSPISGHRSVSWYQQTPGQGLQFLFEYFSETQRNKGNFPGRFSGRQFSNSRSEMNVSTLELGDSALYLCASSPGLANTGELFFGEGSRLTVL.

V usage is TRBV18 and J usage is TRBJ1-2; TRBD1 is a possible D gene (5 bases). Trimming shortened V by 3 bases and J by 1 base, and 15 bases separated the two germline ends. CDR1 is KGHSH, CDR2 LQKENI, per germline. The CDR3 sequence is 16 residues long. The CDR3 coding sequence is TGTGCCAGCTCACCTCTGGAAGGGGCCGATAACTATGGCTACACCTTC. Protein sequence: CASSPLEGADNYGYTF.

V usage is TRBV23-1 and J usage is TRBJ2-1; D is perhaps TRBD1 (6 bases). TRBV23-1 is filed as an ORF, its function uncertain. Trimming shortened V by 3 bases and J by 0 bases, and 15 bases separated the two germline ends. The CDR3 contains 17 residues. DNA of the CDR3: TGCGCCAGCAGTCACTCCGGGACACCGAGCTCCTACAATGAGCAGTTCTTC. Residues: CASSHSGTPSSYNEQFF.

J is TRBJ1-1 and V is TRBV30, with 7 positions matching TRBD1. V lost 4 bases and J lost 2; bases outside the gene matches: 4. This CDR3 comprises 13 residues. CDR1 GTSNPN and CDR2 SVGIG come from the germline V gene (reference sequence). In DNA, the CDR3 is TGTGCCTGGACGGGACAGCCAAACACTGAAGCTTTCTTT. Translated: CAWTGQPNTEAFF.

This clone has only one observation. V gene TRBV28 combines with J gene TRBJ1-5; 8 bases are a match to TRBD1. CDR1 is MDHEN, CDR2 SYDVKM, per germline. Germline trimming cut 6 bases from V and 5 bases from J; bases unmatched to any gene: 9. The CDR3 length is 15 residues. CDR3 sequence: CASRLPQGADQPQHF. DNA of the CDR3: TGTGCCAGCAGACTACCTCAGGGGGCTGATCAGCCCCAGCATTTT.

The rearrangement links TRBV19 to TRBJ1-5; unclear D gene. CDR3 size: 16 residues. Trimming left V 6 bases short and J 5 bases short, with 20 bases between. Germline lookup yields CDR1 LNHDA and CDR2 SQIVND (reference sequence). The CDR3 region is CASSRPGLKVDQPQHF. The CDR3 DNA reads TGTGCCAGTAGCCGGCCGGGATTAAAGGTCGATCAGCCCCAGCATTTT.